These T cell receptor beta chains were read from a single sample in a study of graft-versus-host responses after intestinal transplantation. Here immunoSEQ multiplex PCR was the method, and the copy in TCRdb shows in-frame clones only, minus some. The repertoire holds about 92,000 clones, 85% to 95% seen once, with around 5.8% in the top ten. The antigens of these receptors remain unknown. This sample comprised unstimulated CD8+ T cells sorted from spleen or lymph node cells, obtained before intestinal transplant. These receptors all stem from a human donor who received an intestinal transplant. The CDR3 runs from the conserved cysteine through the conserved F or W. D genes are given only for firm matches.

. | TRBJ2-5 | TRBV12-2 | CASRFFQETQYF | TGTGCAAGTCGCTTCTTCCAAGAGACCCAGTACTTC
. | TRBJ1-2 | TRBV5-1 | CASSLVSGTSYGYTF | TGCGCCAGCAGCTTGGTCTCCGGGACGAGCTATGGCTACACCTTC
. | TRBJ2-3 | TRBV4-1 | CASSQAPGRGADTQYF | TGCGCCAGCAGCCAAGCCCCCGGGAGAGGAGCAGATACGCAGTATTTT
TRBD2 | TRBJ2-5 | TRBV9 | CASSVVGGGETQYF | TGTGCCAGCAGCGTAGTGGGGGGAGGGGAGACCCAGTACTTC
TRBD1 | TRBJ2-5 | TRBV12-5 | CASGLGDSLINQETQYF | TGTGCTAGTGGTTTGGGGGACAGCCTCATTAACCAAGAGACCCAGTACTTC
TRBD1 | TRBJ1-3 | TRBV28 | CASSYPGTGDYNPGSTIYF | TGTGCCAGCAGTTACCCCGGGACAGGGGATTATAACCCTGGAAGCACCATATATTTT
. | TRBJ2-7 | TRBV27 | CASSLAGEGYEQYF | TGTGCCAGCAGTTTAGCAGGGGAGGGCTACGAGCAGTACTTC
. | TRBJ1-1 | TRBV6-5 | CAIRADSGTEAFF | TGTGCCATTCGAGCGGATAGTGGCACTGAAGCTTTCTTT
. | TRBJ2-1 | TRBV11-2 | CASSLWVGYNEQFF | TGTGCCAGCAGCTTGTGGGTAGGGTACAATGAGCAGTTCTTC
. | TRBJ2-1 | TRBV5-1 | CASSPGLDNEQFF | TGCGCCAGCAGTCCGGGTCTAGACAATGAGCAGTTCTTC
TRBD1 | TRBJ2-7 | TRBV28 | CASRRDRGYEQYF | TGTGCCAGCAGAAGGGACAGGGGCTACGAGCAGTACTTC
. | TRBJ2-5 | TRBV7-9 | CASSSGPSGPQYF | TGTGCCAGCAGCTCAGGGCCTTCGGGGCCCCAGTACTTC
. | TRBJ1-2 | TRBV13 | CASSLGVTNYGYTF | TGTGCCAGCAGCTTAGGAGTTACTAACTATGGCTACACCTTC
. | TRBJ2-3 | TRBV27 | CASSLNLPSNFLDTQYF | TGTGCCAGCAGTTTAAATCTTCCTAGTAATTTTCTGGATACGCAGTATTTT
. | TRBJ1-1 | TRBV30 | CAWSVSQNTEAFF | TGTGCCTGGAGTGTATCGCAGAACACTGAAGCTTTCTTT
. | TRBJ2-5 | TRBV5-1 | CASSFCIPPETQYF | TGCGCCAGCAGCTTCTGTATCCCCCCGGAGACCCAGTACTTC
. | TRBJ2-7 | TRBV10-2 | CASSGRGLSYEQYF | TGCGCCAGCAGTGGGCGGGGCCTCTCCTACGAGCAGTACTTC
. | TRBJ2-7 | TRBV29-1 | CSVLPPYEQYF | TGCAGCGTTCTGCCCCCCTACGAGCAGTACTTC
. | TRBJ1-5 | TRBV28 | CASSLFGRQPQHF | TGTGCCAGCAGTTTATTTGGGCGACAGCCCCAGCATTTT
TRBD1 | TRBJ1-1 | TRBV5-4 | CASSHGQAVDTEAFF | TGTGCCAGCAGTCACGGACAGGCGGTTGACACTGAAGCTTTCTTT
. | TRBJ1-5 | TRBV28 | CASSLAGNDQPQHF | TGTGCCAGCAGTTTAGCCGGGAACGATCAGCCCCAGCATTTT
TRBD2 | TRBJ2-5 | TRBV7-2 | CASSSGLDELETQYF | TGTGCCAGCAGCTCAGGACTAGATGAGTTGGAGACCCAGTACTTC
TRBD1 | TRBJ1-4 | TRBV6-1 | CASSGTGVGEKLFF | TGTGCCAGCAGTGGGACAGGGGTAGGCGAAAAACTGTTTTTT
. | TRBJ2-3 | TRBV9 | CASSRTLLRASTDTQYF | TGTGCCAGCAGTAGGACTCTCCTAAGGGCTAGCACAGATACGCAGTATTTT